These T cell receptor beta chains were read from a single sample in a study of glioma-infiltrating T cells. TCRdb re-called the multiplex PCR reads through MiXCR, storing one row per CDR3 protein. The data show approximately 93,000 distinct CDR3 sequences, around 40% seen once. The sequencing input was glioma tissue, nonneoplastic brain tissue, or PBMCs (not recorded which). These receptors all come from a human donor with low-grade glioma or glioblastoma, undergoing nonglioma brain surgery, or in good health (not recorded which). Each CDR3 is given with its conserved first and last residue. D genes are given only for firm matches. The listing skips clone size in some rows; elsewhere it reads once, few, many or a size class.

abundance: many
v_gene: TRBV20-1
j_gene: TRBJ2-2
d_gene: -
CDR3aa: CSASRGGMDTGELFF
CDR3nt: TGCAGTGCTAGCCGTGGGGGCATGGACACCGGGGAGCTGTTTTTT

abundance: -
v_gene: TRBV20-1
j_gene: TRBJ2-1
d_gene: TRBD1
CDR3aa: CSARDRWTGRNEQFF
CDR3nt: TGCAGTGCTAGAGATAGGTGGACAGGGAGGAATGAGCAGTTCTTC

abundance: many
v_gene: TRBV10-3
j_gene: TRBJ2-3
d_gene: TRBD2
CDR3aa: CAISTPSGGTDTQYF
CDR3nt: TGTGCCATCAGTACGCCTAGCGGGGGCACAGATACGCAGTATTTT

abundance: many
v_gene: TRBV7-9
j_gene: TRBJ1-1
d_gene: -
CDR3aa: CASSSPGVEAFF
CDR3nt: TGTGCCAGCAGCTCACCGGGAGTTGAAGCTTTCTTT

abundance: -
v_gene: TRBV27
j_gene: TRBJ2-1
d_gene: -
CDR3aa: CASSLEWKIHNEQFF
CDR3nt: TGTGCCAGCAGTTTGGAGTGGAAAATACACAATGAGCAGTTCTTC

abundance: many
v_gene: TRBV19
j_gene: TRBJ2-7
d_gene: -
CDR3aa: CASSPDSYSYEQYF
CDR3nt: TGTGCCAGTAGCCCGGACTCCTACTCCTACGAGCAGTACTTC

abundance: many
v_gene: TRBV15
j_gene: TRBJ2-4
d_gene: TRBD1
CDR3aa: CATSRERDRNIQYF
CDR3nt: TGTGCCACCAGCAGAGAACGGGACAGAAACATTCAGTACTTC

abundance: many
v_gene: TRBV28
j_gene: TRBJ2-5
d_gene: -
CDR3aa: CASRGGNGGPRETQYF
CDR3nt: TGTGCCAGCAGGGGGGGAAACGGGGGGCCGAGGGAGACCCAGTACTTC

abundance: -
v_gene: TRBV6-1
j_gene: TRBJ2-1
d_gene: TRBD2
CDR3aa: CASSHGGAYEQFF
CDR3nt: TGTGCCAGCAGCCACGGGGGGGCCTATGAGCAGTTCTTC

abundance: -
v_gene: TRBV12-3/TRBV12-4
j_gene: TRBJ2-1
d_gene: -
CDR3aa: CARKSSYNEQFF
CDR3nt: TGTGCCAGGAAGAGCTCCTACAATGAGCAGTTCTTC

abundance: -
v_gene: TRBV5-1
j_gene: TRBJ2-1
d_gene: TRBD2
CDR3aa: CASSDASGAWDEQFF
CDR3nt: TGCGCCAGCAGCGATGCTAGCGGAGCTTGGGATGAGCAGTTCTTC

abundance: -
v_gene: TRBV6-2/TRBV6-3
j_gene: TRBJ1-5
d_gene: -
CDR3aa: CASSFGEIHPQHF
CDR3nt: TGTGCCAGCAGCTTTGGGGAGATTCACCCCCAGCATTTT

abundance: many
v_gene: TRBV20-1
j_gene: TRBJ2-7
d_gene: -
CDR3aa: CSGGRGVHEQYF
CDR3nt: TGCAGTGGGGGCAGGGGGGTCCACGAGCAGTACTTC

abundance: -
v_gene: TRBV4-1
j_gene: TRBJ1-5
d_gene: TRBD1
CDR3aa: CASSQEDRGDQPQHF
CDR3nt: TGCGCCAGCAGCCAAGAGGACAGGGGGGATCAGCCCCAGCATTTT

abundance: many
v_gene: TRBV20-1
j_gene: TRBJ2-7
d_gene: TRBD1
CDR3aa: CSASWDSYEQYF
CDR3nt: TGCAGTGCTAGTTGGGACAGCTACGAGCAGTACTTC

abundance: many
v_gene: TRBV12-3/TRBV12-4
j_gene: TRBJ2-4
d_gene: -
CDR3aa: CASSLKVVGNIQYF
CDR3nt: TGTGCCAGCAGTTTAAAAGTCGTCGGGAACATTCAGTACTTC

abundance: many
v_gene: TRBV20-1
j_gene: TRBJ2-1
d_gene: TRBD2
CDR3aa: CSASLAGGPEEQFF
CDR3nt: TGCAGTGCTAGCTTAGCGGGAGGGCCTGAAGAGCAGTTCTTC

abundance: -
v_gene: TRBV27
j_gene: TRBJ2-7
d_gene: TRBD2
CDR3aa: CASSLTGGSYEQCF
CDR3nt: TGTGCCAGTAGTTTAACGGGGGGATCCTACGAGCAGTGCTTC

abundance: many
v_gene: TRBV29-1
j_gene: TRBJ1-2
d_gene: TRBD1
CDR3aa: CSVSRGLEYGYTF
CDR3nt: TGCAGCGTGAGTAGGGGGCTTGAATATGGCTACACCTTC

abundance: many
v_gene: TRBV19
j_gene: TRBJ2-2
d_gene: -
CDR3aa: CASRSGLWAGELFF
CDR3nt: TGTGCCAGTAGGTCCGGTCTTTGGGCCGGGGAGCTGTTTTTT

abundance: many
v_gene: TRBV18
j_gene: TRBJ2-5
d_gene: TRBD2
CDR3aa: CASSRGLAGGPGEETQYF
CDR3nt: TGTGCCAGCTCACGCGGACTAGCGGGAGGGCCGGGAGAAGAGACCCAGTACTTC

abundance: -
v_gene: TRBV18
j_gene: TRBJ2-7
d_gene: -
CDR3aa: CASSPARTYEQYF
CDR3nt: TGTGCCAGCTCACCCGCCCGAACCTACGAGCAGTACTTC

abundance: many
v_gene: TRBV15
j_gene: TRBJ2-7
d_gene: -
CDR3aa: CATSRDPSYEQYF
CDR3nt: TGTGCCACCAGCAGGGACCCTTCCTACGAGCAGTACTTC

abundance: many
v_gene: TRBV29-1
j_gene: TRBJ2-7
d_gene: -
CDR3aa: CSVDDSAYEQYF
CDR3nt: TGCAGCGTGGATGACAGTGCGTACGAGCAGTACTTC

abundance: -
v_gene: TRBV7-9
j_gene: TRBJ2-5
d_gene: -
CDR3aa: CASSGRPHTETQYF
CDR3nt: TGTGCCAGCAGCGGTAGACCCCACACAGAGACCCAGTACTTC

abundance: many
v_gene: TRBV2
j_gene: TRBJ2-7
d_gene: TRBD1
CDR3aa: CASRGTGEYEQYF
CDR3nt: TGTGCCAGCAGGGGGACAGGGGAATACGAGCAGTACTTC

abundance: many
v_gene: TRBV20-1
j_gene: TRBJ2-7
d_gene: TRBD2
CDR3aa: CSAKLAGVSYEQYF
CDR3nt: TGCAGTGCGAAACTAGCGGGGGTATCCTACGAGCAGTACTTC

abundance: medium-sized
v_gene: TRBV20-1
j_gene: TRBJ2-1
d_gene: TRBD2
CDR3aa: CSASGGDYNEQFF
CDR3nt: TGCAGTGCTAGCGGGGGGGATTACAATGAGCAGTTCTTC

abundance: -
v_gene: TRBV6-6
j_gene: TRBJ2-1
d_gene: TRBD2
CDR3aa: CARSYSVAGGLWPYNEQFF
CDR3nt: TGTGCCAGAAGTTACTCTGTAGCGGGGGGGCTGTGGCCGTACAATGAGCAGTTCTTC

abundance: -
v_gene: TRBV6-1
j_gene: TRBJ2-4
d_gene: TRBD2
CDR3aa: CASRMGLAGSENIQYF
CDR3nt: TGTGCCAGCAGGATGGGGCTAGCGGGGTCGGAAAACATTCAGTACTTC

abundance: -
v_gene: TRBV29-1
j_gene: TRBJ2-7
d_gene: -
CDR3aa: CNAQGVRNHEQYF
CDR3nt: TGCAACGCCCAAGGGGTCAGGAACCACGAGCAGTACTTC

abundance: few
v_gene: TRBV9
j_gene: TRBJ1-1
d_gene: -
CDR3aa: CASGRSSHGNTEAFF
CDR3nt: TGTGCCAGCGGTCGAAGCAGTCACGGGAACACTGAAGCTTTCTTT

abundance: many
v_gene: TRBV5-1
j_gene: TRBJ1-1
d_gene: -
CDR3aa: CASSSDSLSTEAFF
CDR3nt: TGCGCCAGCAGCTCGGACAGTTTGAGCACTGAAGCTTTCTTT

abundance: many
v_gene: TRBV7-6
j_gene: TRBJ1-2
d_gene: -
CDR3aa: CASSFLRGGSNGYTF
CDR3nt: TGTGCCAGCAGCTTTCTTCGGGGGGGCTCTAACGGCTACACCTTC

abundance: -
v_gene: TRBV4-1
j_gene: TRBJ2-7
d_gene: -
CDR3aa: CASSQEGARYEQYF
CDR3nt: TGCGCCAGCAGCCAAGAGGGGGCGCGGTACGAGCAGTACTTC

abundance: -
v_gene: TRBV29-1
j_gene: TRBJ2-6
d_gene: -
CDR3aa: CSVGASHAGANVLTF
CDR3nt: TGCAGCGTTGGGGCAAGCCACGCCGGGGCCAACGTCCTGACTTTC

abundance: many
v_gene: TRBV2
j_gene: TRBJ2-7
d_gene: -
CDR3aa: CASSVRLRIFYEQYF
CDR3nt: TGTGCCAGCAGTGTACGGCTGCGGATATTCTACGAGCAGTACTTC

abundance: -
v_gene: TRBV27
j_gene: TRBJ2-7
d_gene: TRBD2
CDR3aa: CASSTPWASGRAYEQYF
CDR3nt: TGTGCCAGCAGTACTCCTTGGGCTAGCGGGAGGGCCTACGAGCAGTACTTC

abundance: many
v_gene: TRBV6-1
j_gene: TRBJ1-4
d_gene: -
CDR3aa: CASRKDSYNEKLFF
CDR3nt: TGTGCCAGCAGAAAGGACTCTTATAATGAAAAACTGTTTTTT

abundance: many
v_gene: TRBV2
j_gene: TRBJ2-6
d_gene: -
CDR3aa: CASSLEKLGANVLTF
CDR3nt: TGTGCCAGCAGTTTGGAGAAGTTAGGGGCCAACGTCCTGACTTTC

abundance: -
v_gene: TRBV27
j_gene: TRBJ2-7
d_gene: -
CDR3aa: CASSLFGLTYYEQYF
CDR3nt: TGTGCCAGCAGTTTATTTGGGTTAACCTACTACGAGCAGTACTTC

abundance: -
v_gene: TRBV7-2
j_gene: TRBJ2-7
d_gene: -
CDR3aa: CASSPCASYEQYF
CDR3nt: TGTGCCAGCAGCCCCTGTGCCTCCTACGAGCAGTACTTC

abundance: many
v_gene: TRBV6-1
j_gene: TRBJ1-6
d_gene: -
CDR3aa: CASRNDRTSNNSPLHF
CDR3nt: TGTGCCAGCAGAAATGACAGGACAAGCAATAATTCACCCCTCCACTTT

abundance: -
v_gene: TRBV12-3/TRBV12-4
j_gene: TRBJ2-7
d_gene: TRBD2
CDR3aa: CASSRDGTNPDEQYF
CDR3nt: TGTGCCAGCAGCAGGGACGGGACTAATCCTGACGAGCAGTACTTC

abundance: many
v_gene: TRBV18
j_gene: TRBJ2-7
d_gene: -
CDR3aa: CASSPYREATYEQYF
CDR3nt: TGTGCCAGCTCACCATACAGGGAAGCGACCTACGAGCAGTACTTC

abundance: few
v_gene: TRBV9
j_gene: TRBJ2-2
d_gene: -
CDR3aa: CASSVGGSGTGELFF
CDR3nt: TGTGCCAGTAGCGTAGGAGGGTCGGGCACCGGGGAGCTGTTTTTT

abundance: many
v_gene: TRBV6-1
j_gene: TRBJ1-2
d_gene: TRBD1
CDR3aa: CASSSRRGQQNYGYTF
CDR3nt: TGTGCCAGCAGTTCGCGCCGGGGACAGCAGAACTATGGCTACACCTTC

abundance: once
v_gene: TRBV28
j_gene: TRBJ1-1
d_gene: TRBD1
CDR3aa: CASSGGATGGTEAFF
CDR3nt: TGTGCCAGCAGTGGGGGGGCCACAGGGGGCACTGAAGCTTTCTTT

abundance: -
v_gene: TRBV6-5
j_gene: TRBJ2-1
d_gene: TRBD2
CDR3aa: CASSFASGRSGEQFF
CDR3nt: TGTGCCAGCAGTTTCGCTAGCGGGAGGTCCGGTGAGCAGTTCTTC

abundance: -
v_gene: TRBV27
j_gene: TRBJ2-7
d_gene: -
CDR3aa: CASSTVTAAIGPDF
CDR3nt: TGTGCCAGCAGTACCGTGACAGCGGCGATAGGGCCGGACTTC

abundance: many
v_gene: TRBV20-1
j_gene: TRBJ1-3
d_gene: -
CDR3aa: CSASLRNPGNTIYF
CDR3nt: TGCAGTGCTAGTTTGAGGAATCCTGGAAACACCATATATTTT

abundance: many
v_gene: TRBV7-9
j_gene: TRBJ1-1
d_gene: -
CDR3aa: CASSYYTEAFF
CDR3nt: TGTGCCAGCAGTTACTACACTGAAGCTTTCTTT

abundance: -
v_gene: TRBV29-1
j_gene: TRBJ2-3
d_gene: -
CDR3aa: CSFEPHSDTQYF
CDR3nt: TGCAGCTTCGAACCCCACTCCGATACGCAGTATTTT

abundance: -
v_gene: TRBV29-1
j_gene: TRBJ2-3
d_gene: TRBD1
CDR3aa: CSVRTGVDTQYF
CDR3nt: TGCAGCGTGCGGACAGGGGTGGATACGCAGTATTTT

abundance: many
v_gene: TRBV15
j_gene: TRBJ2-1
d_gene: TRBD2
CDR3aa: CATSRDLRLARNEQFF
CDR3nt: TGTGCCACCAGCAGAGATCTAAGACTAGCAAGGAATGAGCAGTTCTTC